A single sample is the source of the 25 T cell receptor beta chains below, sequenced in a study of identical twins. From the 5' RACE reads, TCRdb called clonotypes with MiXCR, one entry per CDR3 protein. Here the sample spans under 800,000 distinct CDR3 sequences, approximately 22% being singletons. This sample also belongs to another study, concerning T cells expressing NK-cell markers.

The sample comprised PBMCs. The receptors originated from a young woman in good health.

This clonotype has a count of ten or more. The CDR3 is CSGGVTDTQYF. CDR3 sequence (DNA): TGCAGTGGCGGGGTGACAGATACGCAGTATTTT. The V gene is TRBV20-1, the J gene TRBJ2-3, with a possible D match to TRBD2 (6 bases). The CDR3 sequence is 11 residues long. Germline CDR1 and CDR2: DFQATT and SNEGSKA (reference sequence). Trimming shortened V by 7 bases and J by 3 bases, and 8 bases separated the two germline ends.

This clonotype has only a few counts. V usage is TRBV5-1 and J usage is TRBJ2-3; 9 nucleotides align to TRBD1. Germline CDR1 SGHRS, CDR2 YFSETQ. The CDR3 sequence is 14 residues long. J lost 1 base, V lost 8 bases, and 5 bases had no gene match. The DNA for the CDR3 is TGCGCCAGTATCCGGGACAGGGGCACAGATACGCAGTATTTT. It is translated as CASIRDRGTDTQYF.

The genes are TRBV19 and TRBJ1-1, with D tentatively TRBD1 (5 bases). The CDR3 consists of 18 residues. Germline-derived CDR1 and CDR2 are LNHDA and SQIVND (reference sequence). The ends were cut back, 0 bases at V and 3 bases at J, with 20 bases in the middle. DNA for the CDR3: TGTGCCAGTAGTATAGATCGTACGGACTGGGGGTCCTACACTGAAGCTTTCTTT. As protein: CASSIDRTDWGSYTEAFF.

The gene calls are TRBV10-3 and TRBJ2-1; weak D call: TRBD2 (7 bases). The germline gives CDR1 ENHRY, CDR2 SYGVKD. V shed 7 bases and J shed 5 bases, with 12 bases lying between them. The CDR3 contains 13 residues. CDR3 DNA sequence: TGTGCCATCAATGGGGGGGCGGACAATGAGCAGTTCTTC. As protein: CAINGGADNEQFF.

The rearrangement joins TRBV2 to TRBJ2-2; D is perhaps TRBD1 (6 bases). Looked up from germline, CDR1 is SNHLY and CDR2 is FYNNEI. V was cut by 7 bases and J by 13 bases, with 13 bases left in between. There are 11 residues in the CDR3. The CDR3 protein is CASTRTAVLFF. DNA for the CDR3: TGTGCCAGCACTCGGACAGCGGTGCTGTTTTTT.

This clonotype has ten or more counts. V and J are TRBV20-1 and TRBJ2-1; weak D call: TRBD1 (5 bases). The ends were cut back, 0 bases at V and 9 bases at J, with 9 bases in the middle. Germline CDR1 DFQATT, CDR2 SNEGSKA (reference sequence). This CDR3 region has 12 residues. DNA for the CDR3: TGCAGTGCTAGAGATCTTGGGGCTGAGCAGTTCTTC. This gives the protein CSARDLGAEQFF.

This clonotype was seen at least ten times. V usage is TRBV5-1 and J usage is TRBJ2-7; D is uncertain. The V gene's germline CDR1 is SGHRS and CDR2 YFSETQ. The CDR3 is 11 amino acids. The ends were cut back, 5 bases at V and 3 bases at J, with 6 bases in the middle. CDR3 loop: CASSNHYEQYF. In nucleotides, the CDR3 is TGCGCCAGCAGTAACCACTACGAGCAGTACTTC.

The chain recombines TRBV20-1 with TRBJ1-2, with 8 bases fitting TRBD1. The J segment lost 5 bases and the V segment lost 6 bases, leaving 8 bases of the junction unmatched. This CDR3 region has 13 residues. Germline V lookup: CDR1 DFQATT, CDR2 SNEGSKA (reference sequence). The CDR3 here is CSATETGAYGYTF. Written as DNA, the CDR3 is TGCAGTGCCACTGAGACAGGGGCATATGGCTACACCTTC.

CDR3 sequence reads: CASSLARNTIYF. CDR3 nucleotide sequence: TGTGCCAGCAGCTTAGCCCGAAACACCATATATTTT. The genes are TRBV7-2 and TRBJ1-3; no firm D call. V was clipped by 0 bases and J by 5 bases, with 2 bases between them. Germline CDR1 SGHTA, CDR2 FQGNSA. The CDR3 is made up of 12 amino acids.

This rearrangement joins TRBV7-9 to TRBJ1-4; D may be TRBD1 (5 bases). Germline V lookup: CDR1 SEHNR, CDR2 FQNEAQ (reference sequence). V lost 5 bases and J 14 bases, leaving 21 bases between the germline ends. This CDR3 comprises 14 residues. CDR3: CASSRGDRQGGLFF. The DNA of the CDR3 is TGTGCCAGCAGCCGAGGGGACCGGCAAGGAGGGCTGTTTTTT. Full variable domain (remainder filled in from reference TRBV7-9 and TRBJ1-4): DTGVSQNPRHKITKRGQNVTFRCDPISEHNRLYWYRQTLGQGPEFLTYFQNEAQLEKSRLLSDRFSAERPKGSFSTLEIQRTEQGDSAMYLCASSRGDRQGGLFFGSGTQLSVL.

The rearrangement joins TRBV11-2 to TRBJ2-4; TRBD2 matches at 16 bases. J was trimmed by 3 bases and V by 4 bases; bases with no gene match: 12. The germline V gene has CDR1 SGHAT and CDR2 FQNNGV. This CDR3 has 20 amino acids. CDR3 sequence reads: CASSYPGTSGGALSKNIQYF. CDR3 nucleotides: TGTGCCAGCAGCTACCCCGGGACTAGCGGGGGGGCCCTTAGCAAAAACATTCAGTACTTC.

Only a few counts were recorded for this clonotype. The chain is built from TRBV20-1 and TRBJ2-5; 13 bases fit TRBD2. The CDR3 runs to 14 residues. V dropped 3 bases and J dropped 10; count of bases not matched to a gene: 8. Per the germline V gene, CDR1 is DFQATT and CDR2 is SNEGSKA (reference sequence). For the CDR3, the DNA is TGCAGTGCTAGGGCCCCGGGACTAGCGGGGAACCAGTACTTC. Translating it yields CSARAPGLAGNQYF.

This clonotype has ten or more counts. The chain carries TRBV29-1 and TRBJ1-1; a weak D match, TRBD1 (5 bases). Trimming shortened V by 6 bases and J by 11 bases, and 19 bases separated the two germline ends. Per germline, CDR1 SQVTM and CDR2 ANQGSEA. This CDR3 region has 12 residues. CDR3 loop: CSVDKGGAGAFF. The CDR3 DNA reads as TGCAGCGTCGATAAGGGAGGGGCAGGGGCTTTCTTT.

V and J are TRBV7-2 and TRBJ2-1; the D gene is possibly TRBD1 (6 bases). CDR3 length: 15 residues. Germline V CDR1 and CDR2: SGHTA, FQGNSA. V was trimmed by 7 bases and J by 3 bases, leaving 16 bases between them. The CDR3 nucleotides read TGTGCCAGCACCCTAACAGGGCCCCTCTACAATGAGCAGTTCTTC. Translation gives CASTLTGPLYNEQFF.

This clonotype occurred many times. The chain recombines TRBV5-1 with TRBJ1-1; D unresolved. The CDR3 totals 13 residues. V gave up 0 bases and J gave up 5 bases, with 8 bases separating them. The germline gives CDR1 SGHRS, CDR2 YFSETQ. CDR3 protein: CASSLVQSTEAFF. As DNA, the CDR3 is TGCGCCAGCAGCTTGGTGCAAAGTACTGAAGCTTTCTTT.

This clonotype appeared a few times. The chain employs TRBV12-3 or TRBV12-4 and TRBJ2-7; D not resolved. Between the trimmed V and J ends, which lost 3 bases and 6 bases, there was a span of 12 bases. The CDR3 runs to 13 residues. CDR3 amino acids: CASSFGIRVEQYF. In nucleotides, the CDR3 is TGTGCCAGCAGTTTTGGGATCCGAGTCGAGCAGTACTTC.

This clonotype has only a few counts. The chain has TRBV6-2 or TRBV6-3 and TRBJ2-1, with TRBD2 matching over 9 bases. Per the germline V gene, CDR1 is MNHEY and CDR2 is SVGEGT. The CDR3 runs 13 residues. V gave up 7 bases and J gave up 12 bases; unmatched junction bases: 10. CDR3 DNA: TGTGCCAGCACCTTGGGCCTGACTAGCGGGCAGTTCTTC. It translates to CASTLGLTSGQFF.

This clonotype was seen a few times. The chain joins TRBV9 to TRBJ2-1; tentative D call: TRBD1 (6 bases). The CDR3 runs to 16 residues. The V end was cut by 3 bases, the J end by 7 bases, with 20 bases between. Germline CDR1 and CDR2: SGDLS and YYNGEE. CDR3 protein: CASSDHWGRVGNEQFF. The CDR3, as DNA: TGTGCCAGCAGCGATCATTGGGGGCGGGTTGGGAATGAGCAGTTCTTC.

This clonotype occurred many times. The J gene is TRBJ1-5, the V gene TRBV30, with a weak D call TRBD1 (5 bases). The CDR3 is 13 amino acids. V lost 0 bases and J lost 6, with 9 bases in between. Germline values: CDR1 GTSNPN, CDR2 SVGIG (reference sequence). DNA of the CDR3: TGTGCCTGGAGTGTAAGGGGATCTCAGCCCCAGCATTTT. It yields the protein CAWSVRGSQPQHF.

The chain carries TRBV11-2 and TRBJ2-2, with 7 positions matching TRBD2. Germline lookup yields CDR1 SGHAT and CDR2 FQNNGV. The CDR3 is 16 residues long. V dropped 1 base and J dropped 4; count of bases not matched to a gene: 6. CDR3 sequence: CASSLVAGAVTGELFF. The DNA for the CDR3 is TGTGCCAGCAGCTTAGTTGCGGGAGCCGTCACCGGGGAGCTGTTTTTT.

This chain joins TRBV6-1 and TRBJ2-1, with 7 bases lining up with TRBD2. This CDR3 has 18 residues. Germline V gene sequence: CDR1 MNHNS, CDR2 SASEGT. Trimming removed 7 bases from V and 1 base from J; junction bases left unmatched: 16. The CDR3 DNA reads TGTGCCAGCATCTCGCCCCCGCTAGCGGAGCGGTCCTACAATGAGCAGTTCTTC. This sequence encodes CASISPPLAERSYNEQFF.

This clonotype was recorded at least ten times. The CDR3 loop reads CASSFGQSSYNEQFF. CDR3 coding DNA: TGTGCCAGCAGCTTCGGGCAGAGCTCCTACAATGAGCAGTTCTTC. The V gene is TRBV5-6, the J gene TRBJ2-1; the D is unclear. Per the germline V gene, CDR1 is SGHDT and CDR2 is YYEEEE. The CDR3 is 15 amino acids. The ends were cut back, 2 bases at V and 0 bases at J, with 9 bases in the middle.

This clonotype was seen a few times. The chain is built from TRBV2 and TRBJ1-2; D is uncertain. This CDR3 region has 9 residues. The germline CDR1 and CDR2 sequences are SNHLY and FYNNEI. In nucleotides, the CDR3 is TGTGGGGGTGAGAGGGGCTACACCTTC. Amino acids: CGGERGYTF.

This clonotype has only a few counts. The chain joins TRBV20-1 to TRBJ2-1; tentatively, D is TRBD1 (6 bases). This CDR3 has 15 amino acids. The V end was cut by 3 bases, the J end by 8 bases, with 20 bases between. The germline gives CDR1 DFQATT, CDR2 SNEGSKA (reference sequence). CDR3 protein: CSASPNRGYRDEQFF. The CDR3 DNA reads TGCAGTGCTAGCCCAAACCGAGGTTACAGGGATGAGCAGTTCTTC.

This clonotype was seen a few times. The chain joins TRBV7-8 to TRBJ1-5; D call uncertain. V gave up 1 base and J gave up 2 bases, with 9 bases separating them. The CDR3 covers 15 residues. Germline V CDR1 and CDR2: SGHVS, FQNEAQ. This chain's CDR3 is CASSLDGGRNQPQHF. CDR3 sequence (DNA): TGTGCCAGCAGCTTAGACGGTGGTCGCAATCAGCCCCAGCATTTT.